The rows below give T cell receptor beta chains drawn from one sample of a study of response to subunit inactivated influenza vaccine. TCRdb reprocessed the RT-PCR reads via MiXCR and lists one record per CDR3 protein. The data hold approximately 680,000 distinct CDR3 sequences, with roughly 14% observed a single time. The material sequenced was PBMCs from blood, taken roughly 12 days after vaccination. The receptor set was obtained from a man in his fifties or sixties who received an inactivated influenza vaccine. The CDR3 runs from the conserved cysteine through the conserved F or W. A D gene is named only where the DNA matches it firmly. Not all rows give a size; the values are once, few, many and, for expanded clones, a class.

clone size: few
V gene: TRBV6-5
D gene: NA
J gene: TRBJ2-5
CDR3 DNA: TGTGCCAGCAGTTATGGCCAGGATTTCCAAGAGACCCAGTACTTC
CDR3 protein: CASSYGQDFQETQYF

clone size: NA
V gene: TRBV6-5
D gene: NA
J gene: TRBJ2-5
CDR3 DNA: TGTGCCAGCAGTTACTCTGGGCAAAGAGAGACCCAGTACTTC
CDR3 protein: CASSYSGQRETQYF

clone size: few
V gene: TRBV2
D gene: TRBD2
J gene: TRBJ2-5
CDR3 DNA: TGTGCCAGCAGTGAAGGTAGCGGGAGCCAAGAGACCCAGTACTTC
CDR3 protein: CASSEGSGSQETQYF

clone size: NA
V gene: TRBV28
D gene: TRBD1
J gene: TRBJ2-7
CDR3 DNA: TGTGCCAGCAGCCAGACAGGGGGCAGGTACGAGCAGTACTTC
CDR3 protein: CASSQTGGRYEQYF

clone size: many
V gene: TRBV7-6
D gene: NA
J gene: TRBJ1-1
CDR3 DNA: TGTGCCAGCAGCGCAGACCTGAACACTGAAGCTTTCTTT
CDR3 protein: CASSADLNTEAFF

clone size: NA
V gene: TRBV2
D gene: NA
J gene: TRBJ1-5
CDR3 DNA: TGTGCCAGCAGTTACTACAGGGTAGGAGATCAGCCCCAGCATTTT
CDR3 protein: CASSYYRVGDQPQHF

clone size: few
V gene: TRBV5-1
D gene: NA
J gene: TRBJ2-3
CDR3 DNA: TGCGCCAGCAGCTTGGAATCGGGGGGCCCAGATACGCAGTATTTT
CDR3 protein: CASSLESGGPDTQYF

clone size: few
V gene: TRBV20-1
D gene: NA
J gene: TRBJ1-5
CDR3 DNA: TGCAGTGGACGACAGGGCAATCAGCCCCAGCATTTT
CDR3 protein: CSGRQGNQPQHF

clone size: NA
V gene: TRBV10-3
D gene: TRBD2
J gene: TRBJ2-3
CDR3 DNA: TGTGCCATCAGTGAGCTTTGGACTAGCGGGGGGCATAAAGATACGCAGTATTTT
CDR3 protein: CAISELWTSGGHKDTQYF

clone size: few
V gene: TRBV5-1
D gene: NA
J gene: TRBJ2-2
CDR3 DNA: TGCGCCAGCAGGGATGACGGGGAGCTGTTTTTT
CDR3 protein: CASRDDGELFF

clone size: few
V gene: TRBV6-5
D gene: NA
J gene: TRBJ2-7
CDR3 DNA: TGTGCCAGCAGTTACGGTGTCAGGCCTTGGGAGCAGTACTTC
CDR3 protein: CASSYGVRPWEQYF

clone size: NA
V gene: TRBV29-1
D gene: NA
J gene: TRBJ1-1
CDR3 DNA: TGCAGCGTTGAAGCAGGGGCGCCGGATGAAGCTTTCTTT
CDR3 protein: CSVEAGAPDEAFF

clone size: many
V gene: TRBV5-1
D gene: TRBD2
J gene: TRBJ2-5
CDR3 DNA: TGTGCCAGCAGCTTAGCGGGAGCAGAGACCCAGTACTTC
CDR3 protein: CASSLAGAETQYF

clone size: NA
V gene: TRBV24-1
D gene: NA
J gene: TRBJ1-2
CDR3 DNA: TGTGCCACCAGTGAGGGACAAGCACAGTTCTATGGCTACACCTTC
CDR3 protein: CATSEGQAQFYGYTF

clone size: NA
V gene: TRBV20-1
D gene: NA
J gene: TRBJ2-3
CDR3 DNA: TGCAGTGTCGGAGCTTGGGGGACAGATACGCAGTATTTT
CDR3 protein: CSVGAWGTDTQYF

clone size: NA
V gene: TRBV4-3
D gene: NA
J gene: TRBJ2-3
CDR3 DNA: TGCGCCAGCAGCCCCTCGGCGGGGCAGAGCACAGATACGCAGTATTTT
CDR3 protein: CASSPSAGQSTDTQYF

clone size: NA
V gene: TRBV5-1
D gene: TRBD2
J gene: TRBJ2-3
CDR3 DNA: TGCGCCAGCAGCTCAAACGGGGGGGCAGGCACAGATACGCAGTATTTT
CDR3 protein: CASSSNGGAGTDTQYF

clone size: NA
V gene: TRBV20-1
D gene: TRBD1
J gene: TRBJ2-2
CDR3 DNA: TGCAGTGCTACGCCGGGACAGCGGAACACCGGGGAGCTGTTTTTT
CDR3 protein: CSATPGQRNTGELFF

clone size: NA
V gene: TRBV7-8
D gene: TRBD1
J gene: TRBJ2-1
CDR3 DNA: TGTGCCAGCAGCGCCCAGGGGGTAATCTACAATGAGCAGTTCTTC
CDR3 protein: CASSAQGVIYNEQFF

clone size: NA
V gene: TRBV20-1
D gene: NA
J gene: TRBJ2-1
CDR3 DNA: TGCAGTGCTACCCTTGGAAGTGAGCAGTTCTTC
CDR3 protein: CSATLGSEQFF

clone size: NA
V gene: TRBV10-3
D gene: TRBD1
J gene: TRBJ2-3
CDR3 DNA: TGTGCCATCAGTGGACAGGGTGGAGATACGCAGTATTTT
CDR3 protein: CAISGQGGDTQYF

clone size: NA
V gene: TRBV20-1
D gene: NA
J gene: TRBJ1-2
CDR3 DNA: TGCAGTGCTAGGGGGGGACCCCACTATGGCTACACCTTC
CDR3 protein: CSARGGPHYGYTF

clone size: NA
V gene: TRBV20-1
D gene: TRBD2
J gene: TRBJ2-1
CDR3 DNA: TGCAGTGCTCGCAGAGCACGGCGGGAGGGCCAGTACAATGAGCAGTTCTTC
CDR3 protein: CSARRARREGQYNEQFF

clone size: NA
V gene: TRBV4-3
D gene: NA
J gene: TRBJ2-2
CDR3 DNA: TGCGCCAGCAGCCAGGAATCGAACACCGGGGAGCTGTTTTTT
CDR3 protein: CASSQESNTGELFF

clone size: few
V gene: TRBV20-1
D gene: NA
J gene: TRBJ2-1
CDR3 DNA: TGCAGTGCTAGAAGTCTGGATACCTCCTACAATGAGCAGTTCTTC
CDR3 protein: CSARSLDTSYNEQFF

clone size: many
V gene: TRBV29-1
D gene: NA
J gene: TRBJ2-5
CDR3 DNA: TGCAGCTTCGGGGCTGCCGAGACCCAGTACTTC
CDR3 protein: CSFGAAETQYF

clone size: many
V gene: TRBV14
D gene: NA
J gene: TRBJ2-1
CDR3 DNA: TGTGCCAGCAGCCAGGTGAACAATGAGCAGTTCTTC
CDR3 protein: CASSQVNNEQFF

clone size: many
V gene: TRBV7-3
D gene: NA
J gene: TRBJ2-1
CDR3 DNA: TGTGCCAGCAGCTTAGATGAGGACACCCAGCAGTTCTTC
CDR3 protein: CASSLDEDTQQFF

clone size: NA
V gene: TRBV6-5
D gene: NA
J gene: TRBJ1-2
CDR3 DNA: TGTGCCACCCGGCCCGCTAACTATGGCTACACCTTC
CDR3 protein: CATRPANYGYTF

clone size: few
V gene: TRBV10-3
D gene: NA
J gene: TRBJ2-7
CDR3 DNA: TGTGCCACCAAAGAAGGACAGTACGAGCAGTACTTC
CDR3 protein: CATKEGQYEQYF

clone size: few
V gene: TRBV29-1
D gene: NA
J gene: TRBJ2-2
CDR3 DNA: TGCAGCGTTGCGATCCCAGCGAACACCGGGGAGCTGTTTTTT
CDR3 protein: CSVAIPANTGELFF

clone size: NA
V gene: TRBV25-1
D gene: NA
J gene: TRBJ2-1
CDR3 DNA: TGTGCCAGCACTGGGGCAAAGTACAATGAGCAGTTCTTC
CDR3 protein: CASTGAKYNEQFF

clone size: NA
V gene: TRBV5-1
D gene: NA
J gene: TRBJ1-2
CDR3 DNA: TGCGCCAGCAGCCTCGGACAGATAGCTAACTATGGCTACACCTTC
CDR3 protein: CASSLGQIANYGYTF

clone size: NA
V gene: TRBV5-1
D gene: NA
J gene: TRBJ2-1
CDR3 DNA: TGCGCCAGCAGCTCGGGGTCCGGCAATGAGCAGTTCTTC
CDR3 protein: CASSSGSGNEQFF

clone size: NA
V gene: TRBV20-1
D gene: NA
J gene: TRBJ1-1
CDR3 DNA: TGCAGTGCTAGAAAAGCGCTCACAGACACTGAAGCTTTCTTT
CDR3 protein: CSARKALTDTEAFF

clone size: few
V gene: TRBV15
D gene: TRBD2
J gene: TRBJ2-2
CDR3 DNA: TGTGCCACCAGCAGAGGCGGGACTAGCGCCGGGGAGCTGTTTTTT
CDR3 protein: CATSRGGTSAGELFF

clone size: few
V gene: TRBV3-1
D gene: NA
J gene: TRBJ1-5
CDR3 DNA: TGTGCCAGCAGAAGGCAGGGGCATCAGCCCCAGCATTTT
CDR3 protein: CASRRQGHQPQHF

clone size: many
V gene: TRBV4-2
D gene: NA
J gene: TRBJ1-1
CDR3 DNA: TGTGCCAGCAGCCAAGATCGCCGGGGGGAAGCTTTCTTT
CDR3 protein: CASSQDRRGEAFF

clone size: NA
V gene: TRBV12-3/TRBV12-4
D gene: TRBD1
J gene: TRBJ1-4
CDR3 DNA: TGTGCCAGCAGTTCGGACAGGGTTTGGGAAAAACTGTTTTTT
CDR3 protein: CASSSDRVWEKLFF

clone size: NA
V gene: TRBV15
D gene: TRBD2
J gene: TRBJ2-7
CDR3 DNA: TGTGCCACCAGCGCTAGCGGGACCTACGAGCAGTACTTC
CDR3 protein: CATSASGTYEQYF

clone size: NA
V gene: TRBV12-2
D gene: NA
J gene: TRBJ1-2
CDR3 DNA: TGTGCAAGTCGCTTAGAAGTAGGGACAGGGCCCTATGGCTACACCTTC
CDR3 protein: CASRLEVGTGPYGYTF

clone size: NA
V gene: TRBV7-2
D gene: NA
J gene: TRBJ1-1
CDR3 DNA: TGTGCCAGCAGCTCCCGGGGTCCTCCGGGATCTAACGCTTTCTTT
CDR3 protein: CASSSRGPPGSNAFF

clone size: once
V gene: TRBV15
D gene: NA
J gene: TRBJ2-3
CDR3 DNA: TGTGCCACCAGCACACTAGGGGAAGGTAGCACAGATACGCAGTATTTT
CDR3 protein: CATSTLGEGSTDTQYF

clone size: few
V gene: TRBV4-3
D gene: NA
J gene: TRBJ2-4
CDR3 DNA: TGCGCCAGCAGCCAAGGTTCCGGGAGTTTGGGAAACATTCAGTACTTC
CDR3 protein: CASSQGSGSLGNIQYF

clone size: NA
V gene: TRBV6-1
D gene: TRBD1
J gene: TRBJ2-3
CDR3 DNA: TGTGCCAGCAGTGAAGGGGGACAGAACTTT
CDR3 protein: CASSEGGQNF